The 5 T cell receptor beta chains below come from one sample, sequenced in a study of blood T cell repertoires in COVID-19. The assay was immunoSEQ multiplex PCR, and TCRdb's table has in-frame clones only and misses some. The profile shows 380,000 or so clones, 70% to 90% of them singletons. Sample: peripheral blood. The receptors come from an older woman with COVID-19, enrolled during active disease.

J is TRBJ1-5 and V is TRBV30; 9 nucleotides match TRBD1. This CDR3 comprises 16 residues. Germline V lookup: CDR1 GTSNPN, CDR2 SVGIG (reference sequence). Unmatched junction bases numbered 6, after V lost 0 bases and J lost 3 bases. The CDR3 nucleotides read TGTGCCTGGAGTGTAAAGGACAGGGGATTCAATCAGCCCCAGCATTTT. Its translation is CAWSVKDRGFNQPQHF. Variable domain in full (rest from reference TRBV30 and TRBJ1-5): SQTIHQWPATLVQPVGSPLSLECTVEGTSNPNLYWYRQAAGRGLQLLFYSVGIGQISSEVPQNLSASRPQDRQFILSSKKLLLSDSGFYLCAWSVKDRGFNQPQHFGDGTRLSIL.

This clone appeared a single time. CDR3 DNA sequence: TGTGCCAGCAGCGTAGATTCCCGGGCGGGCTATGGCTACACCTTC. This codes for CASSVDSRAGYGYTF. This rearrangement joins TRBV9 to TRBJ1-2; D unresolved. Looked up from germline, CDR1 is SGDLS and CDR2 is YYNGEE. CDR3 length: 15 residues. V lost 0 bases to trimming and J lost 4 bases, with 13 bases between them.

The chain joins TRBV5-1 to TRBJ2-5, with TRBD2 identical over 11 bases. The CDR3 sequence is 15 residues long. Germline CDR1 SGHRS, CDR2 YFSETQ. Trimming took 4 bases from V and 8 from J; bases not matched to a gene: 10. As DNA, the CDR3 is TGCGCCAGCAGCCCTCCGACTAGCGGGAAGAGAACCCAGTACTTC. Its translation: CASSPPTSGKRTQYF.

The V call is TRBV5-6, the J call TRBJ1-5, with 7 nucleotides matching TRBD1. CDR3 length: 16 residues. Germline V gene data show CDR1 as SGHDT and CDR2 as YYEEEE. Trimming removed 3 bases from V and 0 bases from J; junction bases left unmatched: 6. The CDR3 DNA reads TGTGCCAGCAGCTCAACAGGGGATTATAGCAATCAGCCCCAGCATTTT. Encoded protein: CASSSTGDYSNQPQHF. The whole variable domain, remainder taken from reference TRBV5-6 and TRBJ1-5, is DAGVTQSPTHLIKTRGQQVTLRCSPKSGHDTVSWYQQALGQGPQFIFQYYEEEERQRGNFPDRFSGHQFPNYSSELNVNALLLGDSALYLCASSSTGDYSNQPQHFGDGTRLSIL.

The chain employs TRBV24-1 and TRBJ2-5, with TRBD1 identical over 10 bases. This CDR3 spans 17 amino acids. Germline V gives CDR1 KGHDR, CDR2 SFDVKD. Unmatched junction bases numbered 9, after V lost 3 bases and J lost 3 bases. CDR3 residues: CATSDPSPGTGEETQYF. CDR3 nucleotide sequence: TGTGCCACCAGTGATCCATCTCCCGGGACAGGGGAAGAGACCCAGTACTTC.